This T cell receptor (beta chain) was observed in a study of radiotherapy plus CTLA-4 blockade in lung cancer. Whole-study findings and limits: Blood-borne expansion of tumor-derived TCR clones followed radiotherapy plus ipilimumab.

In chemo-refractory metastatic non-small-cell lung cancer, patients got ipilimumab CTLA-4 blockade together with focal radiation. The V gene's germline CDR1 is KGHSH and CDR2 LQKENI. The CDR3 is made up of 15 amino acids. Trimming took off 0 bases at V and 4 bases at J, with 12 bases between the two ends. TCRdb's copy holds only in-frame clones and misses some; the assay was immunoSEQ multiplex PCR. Altogether approximately 65,000 clones are present, roughly 80% being singletons, with the ten largest covering about 4.4%. About this clone: Its antigen is as yet unknown.

This sequence was found in a human donor with non-small cell lung cancer who had a complete response to radiotherapy plus ipilimumab. The chain couples TRBV18 to TRBJ1-1, with a possible D match to TRBD1 (5 bases). This material consisted of peripheral blood, taken from a patient treated with radiotherapy plus ipilimumab. Here the CDR3 reads CASSPPRGESTEAFF. For the CDR3, the DNA is TGTGCCAGCTCACCACCGAGAGGGGAGAGCACTGAAGCTTTCTTT.